This T cell receptor beta chain was identified in a study of OX40 agonist ivuxolimab in advanced cancers. The study, taken as a whole, reports: Expanded clones were, on average, more numerous in CD8+ T cells than in CD4+. Expanded peripheral T cell antigen specificity was not determined.

The V end was cut by 10 bases, the J end by 1 base, with 17 bases between. The CDR3 has 15 residues. From germline, CDR1 is SNHLY and CDR2 FYNNEI. Turning to this clone: The target antigen is unknown.

Measured with immunoSEQ multiplex PCR; TCRdb has only the in-frame clones, and not every one. The table includes 73,000 or so clones, about 92% detected once. The genes are TRBV2 and TRBJ2-1; a possible D gene is TRBD2 (7 bases). This sequence originates from an adult with an advanced solid tumor such as melanoma, head and neck, liver or kidney cancer. The input for sequencing was CD4+ or CD8+ T cells sorted from blood, taken in a trial of the OX40 agonist ivuxolimab. CDR3 protein: CAKRGGGWSYNEQFF. The CDR3 nucleotides read TGTGCCAAAAGAGGGGGGGGATGGTCCTACAATGAGCAGTTCTTC.